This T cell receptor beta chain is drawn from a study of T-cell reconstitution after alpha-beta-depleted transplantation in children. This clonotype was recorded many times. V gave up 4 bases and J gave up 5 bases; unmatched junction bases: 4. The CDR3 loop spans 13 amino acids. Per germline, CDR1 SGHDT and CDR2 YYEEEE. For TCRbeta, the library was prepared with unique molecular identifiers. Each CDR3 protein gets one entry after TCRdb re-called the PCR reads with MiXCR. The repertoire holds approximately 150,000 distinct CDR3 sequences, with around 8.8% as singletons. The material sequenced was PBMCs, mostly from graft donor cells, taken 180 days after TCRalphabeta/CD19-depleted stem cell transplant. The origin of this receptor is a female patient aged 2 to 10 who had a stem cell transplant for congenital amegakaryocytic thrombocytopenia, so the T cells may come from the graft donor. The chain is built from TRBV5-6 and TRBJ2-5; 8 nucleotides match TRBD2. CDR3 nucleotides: TGTGCCAGCAGCCGCAGCGGGAGTGAGACCCAGTACTTC. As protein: CASSRSGSETQYF.